This T cell receptor (beta chain) was profiled in a study of control samples from healthy donors and cancer patients. Measured with immunoSEQ multiplex PCR; TCRdb has only the in-frame clones, and not every one. The table records 65,000 to 95,000 clones, roughly 86% of them present only once. Germline V gives CDR1 MNHEY, CDR2 SMNVEV (reference sequence). V lost 7 bases and J 0 bases, leaving 3 bases between the germline ends. The CDR3 contains 12 residues. The chain employs TRBV27 and TRBJ1-4; D not certain. Sequenced: blood. The receptor was isolated from a man in his forties or fifties in good health. The CDR3 here is CASKTTNEKLFF. The CDR3 bases are TGTGCCAGCAAGACAACTAATGAAAAACTGTTTTTT.